What follows is one T cell receptor beta chain and its context. This receptor's antigen is unknown. No qualities accompany the bases; no much larger clone lies one base away. The entry originates in a study of blood T cell repertoires in COVID-19 (dated by TCRdb to about 2020). With respect to the entire study: The collaborator samples originated in the United States, Italy and Spain and spanned the acute and convalescent phases of COVID-19. The dataset comprised deeply sampled blood TCRbeta repertoires from subjects exposed to, actively infected with, or recovered from COVID-19. Where available, HLA class I and class II types were taken from metadata supplied by the sample provider and were not determined by assay-based typing. The material from the prospective study consisted of cDNA or gDNA derived from T cells, B-cell-depleted T cells, or PBMCs. A freely available public database, intended as a resource for researchers studying the immune response to SARS-CoV-2, is where the repertoires were released. The sample metadata nearly always contained a de-identified subject ID, COVID-19 status, age in years and sex. The samples were drawn from two sources: the first 160 participants of the ongoing ImmuneRACE study, and some 1,300 subjects contributed by 6 global collaborators.

One collaborating source in Seattle enrolled patients while the patients were actively infected and followed the patients over time throughout the course of disease. The collaborating institutions used their own protocols to collect whole blood in K2EDTA tubes. Collaborator samples were shipped for TCRbeta analysis as frozen whole blood, isolated PBMCs, or DNA extracted from either sample type. Here is what the overall study found, with its caveats: The quantity of clinical and demographic metadata differed by source and by participant and was supplied without curation.

TCRbeta CDR3 regions were amplified from genomic DNA by means of the immunoSEQ Assay, a bias-controlled multiplex PCR. Concerning the study's data processing: Nucleated cell counts per sample were estimated from amplification of reference gene primers within the assay. To quantify the absolute abundance of each unique TCRbeta CDR3 rearrangement, sequence reads were collapsed and filtered. For each sample, productive Simpson clonality was calculated by taking the square root of Simpson's diversity index across productive rearrangements. TCRdb carries this immuneACCESS record with in-frame sequences only. Its versions omit some clonotypes, under half of them owing to an unresolved V gene in the studies checked, with the rest unexplained. V and J calls and clone size are those listed in that table; D and trimming were worked out from the DNA. In this sample the table shows approximately 240,000 clones, about 83% of which occur a single time. 1.3% of the sample is taken by the ten largest.

Clipping removes 5 bases from V and 4 bases from J, with 12 as the unmatched junction base count. The CDR3 holds 19 amino acids from the cysteine to the phenylalanine. The only DNA kept is the CDR3, 57 bases in frame from the first base. According to the germline V gene (reference sequence), CDR1 reads PRHDT and CDR2 reads FYEKMQ. The receptor comes from a young woman with COVID-19, enrolled during active disease. The V and J segments used are TRBV13 and TRBJ2-6, with 12 bases matching TRBD2. The sequencing input was peripheral blood. The DNA sequence is TGTGCCAGCAGCCAAGGACTAGCGGGGTGGAGTGCCGGGGCCAACGTCCTGACTTTC. Its translation is CASSQGLAGWSAGANVLTF.